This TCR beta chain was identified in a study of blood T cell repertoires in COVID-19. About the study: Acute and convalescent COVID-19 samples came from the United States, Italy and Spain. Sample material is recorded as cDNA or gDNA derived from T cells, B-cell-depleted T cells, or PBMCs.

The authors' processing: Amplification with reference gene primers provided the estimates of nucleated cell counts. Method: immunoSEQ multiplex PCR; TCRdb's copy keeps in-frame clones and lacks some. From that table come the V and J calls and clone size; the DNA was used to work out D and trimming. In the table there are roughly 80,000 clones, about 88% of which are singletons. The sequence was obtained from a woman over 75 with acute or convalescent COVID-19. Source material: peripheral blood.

This CDR3 is CASSTNRDTEAFF. The CDR3 DNA follows: TGTGCCAGTAGTACCAACAGGGACACTGAAGCTTTCTTT. The chain is built from TRBV19 and TRBJ1-1; D is possibly TRBD1 (6 bases). Germline values: CDR1 LNHDA, CDR2 SQIVND (reference sequence). The CDR3 consists of 13 residues. V lost 4 bases and J lost 3, with 9 bases in between.